These T cell receptor beta chains were read from a single sample in a study of T cells in Graves' hyperthyroidism and ophthalmopathy. TCRdb re-analysed the multiplex PCR reads in MiXCR, keeping a single row per CDR3 protein. The sample has 500,000 to 650,000 distinct CDR3 sequences, about a sixth seen once; the top ten hold 15% to 20%. Material: blood. The receptors stem from a woman aged 18-35 years with Graves' ophthalmopathy. Both conserved end residues are part of each CDR3. A D gene is named only where the DNA matches it firmly. The size entry is marked missing in some rows and otherwise reads once, few, many or a size class.

V	size	J	D	CDR3	DNA
TRBV24-1	-	TRBJ2-7	-	CATSDGVNSEQYF	TGTGCCACCAGTGATGGGGTGAACTCCGAGCAGTACTTC
TRBV28	-	TRBJ1-6	-	CASSFSPGRKSPLHF	TGTGCCAGCAGTTTTAGTCCAGGGAGGAAGTCACCCCTCCACTTT
TRBV7-6	few	TRBJ1-2	-	CASSPQGDNYGYTF	TGTGCCAGCAGCCCGCAGGGAGACAACTATGGCTACACCTTC
TRBV12-3/TRBV12-4	-	TRBJ2-1	TRBD1	CASSQGAGEQFF	TGTGCCAGCAGTCAGGGGGCTGGTGAGCAGTTCTTC
TRBV9	-	TRBJ2-5	TRBD2	CASSVGGLAGVLSETQYF	TGTGCCAGCAGCGTAGGGGGACTAGCGGGAGTTCTTTCAGAGACCCAGTACTTC
TRBV28	few	TRBJ1-1	-	CTSSYSTEMNTEAFF	TGTACCAGCAGCTACTCGACAGAGATGAACACTGAAGCTTTCTTT
TRBV7-2	-	TRBJ2-1	-	CASSLSARGFFF	TGTGCCAGCAGCTTATCCGCTCGGGGGTTCTTCTTC
TRBV6-1	-	TRBJ2-3	TRBD2	CASTKTSGGADTQYF	TGTGCCAGCACCAAGACTAGCGGGGGGGCAGATACGCAGTATTTT
TRBV3-1	many	TRBJ2-3	-	CASSQLGLSTDTQYF	TGTGCCAGCAGCCAGTTGGGACTCTCCACAGATACGCAGTATTTT
TRBV5-6	-	TRBJ1-5	-	CASSLVGPNQPQHF	TGTGCCAGCAGCTTGGTAGGGCCCAATCAGCCCCAGCATTTT
TRBV10-3	few	TRBJ2-5	TRBD2	CATTSGSGTQYF	TGTGCCACGACTAGCGGGAGTGGGACCCAGTACTTC
TRBV7-9	-	TRBJ2-5	TRBD2	CASSLFVPGLAGEQETQYF	TGTGCCAGCAGCTTGTTTGTACCGGGACTAGCGGGAGAACAAGAGACCCAGTACTTC
TRBV5-1	-	TRBJ2-7	TRBD2	CASSPSTSGNYEQYF	TGCGCCAGCAGCCCCTCGACTAGCGGTAACTACGAGCAGTACTTC
TRBV30	-	TRBJ2-5	-	CAWAWVQETQYF	TGTGCCTGGGCGTGGGTGCAAGAGACCCAGTACTTC
TRBV7-8	many	TRBJ1-2	-	CASSLVLNYGYTF	TGTGCCAGCAGCTTGGTTCTAAACTATGGCTACACCTTC
TRBV3-2	many	TRBJ2-2	-	CASSRLTGNTGELFF	TGTGCCAGCAGCCGACTGACAGGGAACACCGGGGAGCTGTTTTTT
TRBV5-4	few	TRBJ1-2	TRBD1	CASSLSRTGAYGYTF	TGTGCCAGCAGCTTGTCGAGGACAGGGGCCTATGGCTACACCTTC
TRBV4-2	few	TRBJ2-7	TRBD2	CASSHLLAGAYEQYF	TGTGCCAGCAGCCACCTACTAGCGGGAGCATACGAGCAGTACTTC
TRBV11-3	-	TRBJ1-1	-	CASSPNYFTDTEAFF	TGTGCCAGCAGCCCTAATTACTTCACTGACACTGAAGCTTTCTTT
TRBV6-1	few	TRBJ1-3	-	CASSPPTPSGNTIYF	TGTGCCAGCAGCCCCCCAACCCCCTCTGGAAACACCATATATTTT
TRBV12-3/TRBV12-4	few	TRBJ2-3	-	CASGTGSDTQYF	TGTGCCAGCGGAACAGGGTCAGATACGCAGTATTTT
TRBV2	many	TRBJ2-7	-	CANRGGGYEQYF	TGTGCCAACCGAGGAGGGGGCTACGAGCAGTACTTC
TRBV28	many	TRBJ2-4	-	CASSFQVAKNIQYF	TGTGCCAGCAGTTTTCAGGTGGCCAAAAACATTCAGTACTTC
TRBV5-1	few	TRBJ1-1	-	CASSLIGAKETEAFF	TGCGCCAGCAGCTTGATTGGGGCAAAAGAAACTGAAGCTTTCTTT
TRBV11-2	many	TRBJ1-5	-	CASSLDLRGVVDQPQHF	TGTGCCAGCAGCTTAGACCTACGGGGAGTCGTGGATCAGCCCCAGCATTTT
TRBV30	many	TRBJ2-2	TRBD2	CAWTRLAGAVSTGELFF	TGTGCCTGGACCCGACTAGCGGGGGCGGTTTCGACCGGGGAGCTGTTTTTT
TRBV7-9	few	TRBJ1-1	-	CASSFQQNTEAFF	TGTGCCAGCAGCTTCCAGCAGAACACTGAAGCTTTCTTT
TRBV11-2	-	TRBJ1-4	-	CASSLSPVPGLATNEKLFF	TGTGCCAGCAGCTTATCCCCGGTTCCAGGCCTGGCAACTAATGAAAAACTGTTTTTT
TRBV5-4	-	TRBJ1-1	TRBD1	CASRRGRGAYEAFF	TGTGCCAGCAGACGGGGCAGGGGGGCGTATGAAGCTTTCTTT